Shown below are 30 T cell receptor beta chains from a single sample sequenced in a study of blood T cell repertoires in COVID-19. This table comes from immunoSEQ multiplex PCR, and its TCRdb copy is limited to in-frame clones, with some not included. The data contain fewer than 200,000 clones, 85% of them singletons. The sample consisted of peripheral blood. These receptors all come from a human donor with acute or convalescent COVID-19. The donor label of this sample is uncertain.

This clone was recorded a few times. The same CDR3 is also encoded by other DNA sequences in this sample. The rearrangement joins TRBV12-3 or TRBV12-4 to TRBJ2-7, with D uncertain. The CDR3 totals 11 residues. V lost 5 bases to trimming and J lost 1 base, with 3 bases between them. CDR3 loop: CASSPSYEQYF. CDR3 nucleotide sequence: TGTGCCAGCAGTCCTTCCTACGAGCAGTACTTC.

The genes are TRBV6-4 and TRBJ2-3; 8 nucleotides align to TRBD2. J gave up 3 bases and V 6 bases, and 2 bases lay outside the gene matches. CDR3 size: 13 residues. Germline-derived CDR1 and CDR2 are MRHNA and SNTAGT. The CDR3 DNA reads TGTGCCAGCAGCCGCGGGGGGACAGATACGCAGTATTTT. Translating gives CASSRGGTDTQYF.

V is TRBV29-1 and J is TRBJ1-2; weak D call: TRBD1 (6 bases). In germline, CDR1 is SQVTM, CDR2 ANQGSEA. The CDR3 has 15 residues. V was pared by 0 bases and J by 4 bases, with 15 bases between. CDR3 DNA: TGCAGCGTTGAAGATAACAGGGCCCCCAGCTATGGCTACACCTTC. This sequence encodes CSVEDNRAPSYGYTF.

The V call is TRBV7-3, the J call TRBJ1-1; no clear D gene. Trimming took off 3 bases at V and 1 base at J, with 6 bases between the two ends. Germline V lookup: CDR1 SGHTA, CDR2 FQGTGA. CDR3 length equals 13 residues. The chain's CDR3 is CASSFARNTEAFF. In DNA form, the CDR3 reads TGTGCCAGCAGCTTCGCCAGGAACACTGAAGCTTTCTTT.

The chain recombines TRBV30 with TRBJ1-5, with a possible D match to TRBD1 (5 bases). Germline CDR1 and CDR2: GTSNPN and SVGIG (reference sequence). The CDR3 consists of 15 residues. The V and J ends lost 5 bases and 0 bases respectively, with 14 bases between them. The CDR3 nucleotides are TGTGCCTGGGCACCGGGACTCCTTAGCAATCAGCCCCAGCATTTT. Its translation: CAWAPGLLSNQPQHF. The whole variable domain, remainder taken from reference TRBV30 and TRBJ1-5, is SQTIHQWPATLVQPVGSPLSLECTVEGTSNPNLYWYRQAAGRGLQLLFYSVGIGQISSEVPQNLSASRPQDRQFILSSKKLLLSDSGFYLCAWAPGLLSNQPQHFGDGTRLSIL.

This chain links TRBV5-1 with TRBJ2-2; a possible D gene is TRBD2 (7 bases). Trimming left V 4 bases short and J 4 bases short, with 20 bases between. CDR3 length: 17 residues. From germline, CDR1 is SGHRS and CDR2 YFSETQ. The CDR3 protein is CASSPSTGGASTGELFF. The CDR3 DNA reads TGCGCCAGCAGCCCAAGCACGGGGGGCGCGAGCACCGGGGAGCTGTTTTTT.

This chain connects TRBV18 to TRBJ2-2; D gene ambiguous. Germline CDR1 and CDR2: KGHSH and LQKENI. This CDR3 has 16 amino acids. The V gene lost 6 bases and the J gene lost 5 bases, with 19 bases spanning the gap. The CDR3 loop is CASSASAPRLTGELFF. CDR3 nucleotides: TGTGCCAGCTCTGCCTCGGCCCCCAGGCTTACCGGGGAGCTGTTTTTT.

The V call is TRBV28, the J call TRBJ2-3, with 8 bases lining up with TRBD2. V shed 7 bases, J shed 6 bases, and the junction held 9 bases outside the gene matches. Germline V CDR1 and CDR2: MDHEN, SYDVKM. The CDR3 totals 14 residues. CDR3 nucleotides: TGTGCCAGCACCCTACAGGGCGGGGGGGATACGCAGTATTTT. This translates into CASTLQGGGDTQYF.

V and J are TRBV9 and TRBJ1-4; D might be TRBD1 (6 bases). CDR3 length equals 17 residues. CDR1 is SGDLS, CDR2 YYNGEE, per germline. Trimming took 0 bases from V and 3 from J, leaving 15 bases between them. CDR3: CASSVGGQGGSNEKLFF. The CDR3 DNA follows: TGTGCCAGCAGCGTAGGGGGGCAGGGAGGGTCTAATGAAAAACTGTTTTTT.

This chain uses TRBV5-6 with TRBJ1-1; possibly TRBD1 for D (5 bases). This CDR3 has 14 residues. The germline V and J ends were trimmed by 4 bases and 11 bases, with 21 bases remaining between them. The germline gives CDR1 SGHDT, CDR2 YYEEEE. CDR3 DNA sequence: TGTGCCAGCAGCCTGCCGACAGCGTATAATGGGGCTTTCTTT. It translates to CASSLPTAYNGAFF. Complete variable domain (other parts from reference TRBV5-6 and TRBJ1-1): DAGVTQSPTHLIKTRGQQVTLRCSPKSGHDTVSWYQQALGQGPQFIFQYYEEEERQRGNFPDRFSGHQFPNYSSELNVNALLLGDSALYLCASSLPTAYNGAFFGQGTRLTVV.

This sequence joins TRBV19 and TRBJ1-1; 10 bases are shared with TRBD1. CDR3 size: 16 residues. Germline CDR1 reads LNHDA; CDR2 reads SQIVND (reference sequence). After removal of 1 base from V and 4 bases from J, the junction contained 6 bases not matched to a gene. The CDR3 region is CASSIVSGTGATEAFF. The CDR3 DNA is TGTGCCAGTAGTATAGTGTCCGGGACAGGGGCCACTGAAGCTTTCTTT.

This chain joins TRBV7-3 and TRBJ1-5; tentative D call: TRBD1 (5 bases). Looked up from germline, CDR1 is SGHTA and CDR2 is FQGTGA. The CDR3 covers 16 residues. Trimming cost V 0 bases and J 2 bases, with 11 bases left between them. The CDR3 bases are TGTGCCAGCAGCTTAACGCTGGGGGGAGGCAATCAGCCCCAGCATTTT. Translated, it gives CASSLTLGGGNQPQHF.

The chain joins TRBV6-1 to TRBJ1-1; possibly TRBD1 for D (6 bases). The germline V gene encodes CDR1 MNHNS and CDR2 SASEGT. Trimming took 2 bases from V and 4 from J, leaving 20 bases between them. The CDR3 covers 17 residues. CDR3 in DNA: TGTGCCAGCAGTGAACGTAGGGGTGGGGGCGCGAGCACTGAAGCTTTCTTT. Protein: CASSERRGGGASTEAFF.

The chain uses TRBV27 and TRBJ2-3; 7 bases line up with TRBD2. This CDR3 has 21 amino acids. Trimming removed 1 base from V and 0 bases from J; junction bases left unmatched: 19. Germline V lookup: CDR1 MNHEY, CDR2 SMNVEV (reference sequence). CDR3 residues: CASSLFRVYVRGGPSTDTQYF. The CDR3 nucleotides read TGTGCCAGCAGTTTATTTCGGGTTTATGTTCGCGGGGGACCTAGCACAGATACGCAGTATTTT.

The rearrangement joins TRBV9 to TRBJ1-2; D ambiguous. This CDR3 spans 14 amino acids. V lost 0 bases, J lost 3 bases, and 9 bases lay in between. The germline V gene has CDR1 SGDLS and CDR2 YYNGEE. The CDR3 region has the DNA TGTGCCAGCAGCGTAGTCAACGGAGACTATGGCTACACCTTC. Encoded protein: CASSVVNGDYGYTF.

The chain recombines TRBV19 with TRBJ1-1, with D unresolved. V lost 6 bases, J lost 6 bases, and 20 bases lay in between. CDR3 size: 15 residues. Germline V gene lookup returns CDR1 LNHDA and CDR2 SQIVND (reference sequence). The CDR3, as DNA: TGTGCCAGTAGCCCCCCGTGGGGAGGGCGCGCTGAAGCTTTCTTT. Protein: CASSPPWGGRAEAFF.

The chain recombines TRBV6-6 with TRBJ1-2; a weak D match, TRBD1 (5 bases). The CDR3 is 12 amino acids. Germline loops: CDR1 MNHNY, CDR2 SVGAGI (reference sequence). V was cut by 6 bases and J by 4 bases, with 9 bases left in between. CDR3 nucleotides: TGTGCCAGCAGGCCGGGGGGCTATGGCTACACCTTC. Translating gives CASRPGGYGYTF.

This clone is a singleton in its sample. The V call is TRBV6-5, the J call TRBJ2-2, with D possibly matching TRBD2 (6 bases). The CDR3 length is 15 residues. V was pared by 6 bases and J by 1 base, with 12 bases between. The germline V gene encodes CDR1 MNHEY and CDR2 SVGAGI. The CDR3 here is CASRGGALNTGELFF. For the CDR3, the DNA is TGTGCCAGCAGGGGCGGGGCTTTGAACACCGGGGAGCTGTTTTTT.

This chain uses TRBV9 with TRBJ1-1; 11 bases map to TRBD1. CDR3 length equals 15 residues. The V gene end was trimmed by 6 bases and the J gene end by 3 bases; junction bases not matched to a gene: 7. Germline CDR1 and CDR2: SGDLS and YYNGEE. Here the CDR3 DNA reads TGTGCCAGCACCCGGACAGGGGGCTCTGACACTGAAGCTTTCTTT. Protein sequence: CASTRTGGSDTEAFF.

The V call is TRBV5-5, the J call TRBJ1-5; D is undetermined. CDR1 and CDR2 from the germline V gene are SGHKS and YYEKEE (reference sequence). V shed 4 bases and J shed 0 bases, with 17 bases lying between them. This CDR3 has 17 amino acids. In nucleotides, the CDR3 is TGTGCCAGCAGCATCGCTCCCGCGCACTATAGCAATCAGCCCCAGCATTTT. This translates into CASSIAPAHYSNQPQHF.

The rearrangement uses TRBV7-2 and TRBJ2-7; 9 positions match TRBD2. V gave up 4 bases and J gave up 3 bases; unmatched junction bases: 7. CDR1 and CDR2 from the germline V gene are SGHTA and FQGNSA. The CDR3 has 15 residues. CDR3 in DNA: TGTGCCAGCAGCTCGGCACCGACTAGCGGCTACGAGCAGTACTTC. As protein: CASSSAPTSGYEQYF.

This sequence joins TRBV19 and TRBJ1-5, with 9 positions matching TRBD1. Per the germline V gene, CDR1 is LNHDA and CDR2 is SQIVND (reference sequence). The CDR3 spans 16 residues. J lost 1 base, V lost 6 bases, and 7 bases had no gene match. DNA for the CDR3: TGTGCCAGTAGGGGACAGGGCCCCCTCAGCAATCAGCCCCAGCATTTT. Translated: CASRGQGPLSNQPQHF.

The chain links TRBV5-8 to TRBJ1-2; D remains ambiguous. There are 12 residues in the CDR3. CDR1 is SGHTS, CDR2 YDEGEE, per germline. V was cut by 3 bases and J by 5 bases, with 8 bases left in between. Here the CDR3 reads CASSSPPYGYTF. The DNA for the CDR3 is TGTGCCAGCAGCTCCCCCCCTTATGGCTACACCTTC. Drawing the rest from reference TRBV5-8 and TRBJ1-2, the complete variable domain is EAGVTQSPTHLIKTRGQQATLRCSPISGHTSVYWYQQALGLGLQFLLWYDEGEERNRGNFPPRFSGRQFPNYSSELNVNALELEDSALYLCASSSPPYGYTFGSGTRLTVV.

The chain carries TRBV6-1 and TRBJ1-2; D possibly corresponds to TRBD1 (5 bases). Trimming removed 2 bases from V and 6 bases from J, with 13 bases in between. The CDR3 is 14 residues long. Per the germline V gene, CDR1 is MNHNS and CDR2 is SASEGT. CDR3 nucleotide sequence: TGTGCCAGCAGTGAACAGTCCAGGGCCGATGGCTACACCTTC. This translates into CASSEQSRADGYTF.

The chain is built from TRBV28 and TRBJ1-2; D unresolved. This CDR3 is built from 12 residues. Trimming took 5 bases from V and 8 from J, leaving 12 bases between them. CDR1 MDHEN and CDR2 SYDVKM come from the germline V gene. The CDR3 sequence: CASSAGGQGYTF. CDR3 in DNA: TGTGCCAGCAGTGCCGGAGGGCAGGGCTACACCTTC.

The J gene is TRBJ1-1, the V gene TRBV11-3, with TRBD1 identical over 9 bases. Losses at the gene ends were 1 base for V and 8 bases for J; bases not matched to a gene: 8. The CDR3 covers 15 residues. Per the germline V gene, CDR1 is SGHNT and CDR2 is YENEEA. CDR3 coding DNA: TGTGCCAGCAGCTTAGGGGACAGGGTGCGGTCGGAAGCTTTCTTT. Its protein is CASSLGDRVRSEAFF. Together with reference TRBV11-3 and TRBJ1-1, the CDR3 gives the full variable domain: EAGVVQSPRYKIIEKKQPVAFWCNPISGHNTLYWYLQNLGQGPELLIRYENEEAVDDSQLPKDRFSAERLKGVDSTLKIQPAELGDSAVYLCASSLGDRVRSEAFFGQGTRLTVV.

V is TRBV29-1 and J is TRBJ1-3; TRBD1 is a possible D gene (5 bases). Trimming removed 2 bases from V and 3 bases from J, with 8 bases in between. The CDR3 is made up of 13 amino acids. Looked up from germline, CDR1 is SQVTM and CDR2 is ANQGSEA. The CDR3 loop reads CSVEQGGGNTIYF. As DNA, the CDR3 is TGCAGCGTTGAACAGGGAGGTGGAAACACCATATATTTT.

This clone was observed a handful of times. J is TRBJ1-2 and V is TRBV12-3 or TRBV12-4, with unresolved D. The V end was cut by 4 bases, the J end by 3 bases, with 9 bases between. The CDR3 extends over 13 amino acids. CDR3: CASSWRVYYGYTF. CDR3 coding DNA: TGTGCCAGCAGTTGGAGGGTGTACTATGGCTACACCTTC.

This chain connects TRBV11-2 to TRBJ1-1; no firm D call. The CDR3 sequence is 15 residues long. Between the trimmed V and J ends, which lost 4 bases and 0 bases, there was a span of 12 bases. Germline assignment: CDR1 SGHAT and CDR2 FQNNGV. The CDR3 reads CASSSHIIMNTEAFF. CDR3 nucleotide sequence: TGTGCCAGCAGCTCGCACATCATCATGAACACTGAAGCTTTCTTT.

Written as DNA, the CDR3 is TGTGCCAGCAGTCGCACAGGGATCACGGGCAATCAGCCCCAGCATTTT. Its translation is CASSRTGITGNQPQHF. The chain carries TRBV2 and TRBJ1-5, with D maybe TRBD1 (6 bases). V lost 5 bases and J 2 bases, leaving 16 bases between the germline ends. Per germline, CDR1 SNHLY and CDR2 FYNNEI. CDR3 length: 16 residues.